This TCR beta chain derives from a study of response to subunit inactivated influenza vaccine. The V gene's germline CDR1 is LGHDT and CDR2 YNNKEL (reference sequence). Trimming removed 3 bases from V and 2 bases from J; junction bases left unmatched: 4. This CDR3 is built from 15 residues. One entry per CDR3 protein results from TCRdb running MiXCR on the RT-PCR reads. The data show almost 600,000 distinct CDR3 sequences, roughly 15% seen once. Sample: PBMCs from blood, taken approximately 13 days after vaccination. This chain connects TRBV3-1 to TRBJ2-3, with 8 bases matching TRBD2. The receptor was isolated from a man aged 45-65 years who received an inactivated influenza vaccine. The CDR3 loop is CASSQSGGTTDTQYF. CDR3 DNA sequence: TGTGCCAGCAGCCAGAGCGGGGGAACCACAGATACGCAGTATTTT.